These 24 T cell receptor beta chains came from one sample sequenced in a study of cytomegalovirus exposure and HLA in healthy donors. Primers for the PCR totalled 60 Vbeta and 13 Jbeta. Profiled with immunoSEQ multiplex PCR; TCRdb holds only in-frame clones, not every one. The data hold roughly 150,000 clones, with 82% observed a single time. The sequencing input was PBMCs. Source of these receptors: a girl aged 5 to 17 in good health and CMV-seropositive.

The rearrangement links TRBV7-2 to TRBJ1-1; a possible D gene is TRBD1 (6 bases). The CDR3 loop spans 14 amino acids. Per germline, CDR1 SGHTA and CDR2 FQGNSA. V was cut by 4 bases and J by 4 bases, with 13 bases left in between. CDR3 amino acids: CASSSTGIITEAFF. Written as DNA, the CDR3 is TGTGCCAGCAGCTCGACAGGAATCATCACTGAAGCTTTCTTT. The full variable domain, its missing parts supplied by reference TRBV7-2 and TRBJ1-1, is GAGVSQSPSNKVTEKGKDVELRCDPISGHTALYWYRQSLGQGLEFLIYFQGNSAPDKSGLPSDRFSAERTGGSVSTLTIQRTQQEDSAVYLCASSSTGIITEAFFGQGTRLTVV.

This chain links TRBV6-5 with TRBJ1-4, with TRBD1 as a possible D gene (6 bases). Germline CDR1 MNHEY, CDR2 SVGAGI. This CDR3 is 14 amino acids long. V was shortened by 8 bases and J by 5 bases, with 15 bases between the two germline ends. The CDR3 region is CASARTATNEKLFF. The DNA of the CDR3 is TGTGCCAGCGCCCGGACAGCGACGAATGAAAAACTGTTTTTT.

CDR3 sequence: CASSEHYKTGASYGYTF. The CDR3 coding sequence is TGTGCCAGCAGTGAACACTACAAGACAGGAGCCTCCTATGGCTACACCTTC. The gene calls are TRBV25-1 and TRBJ1-2, with D perhaps matching TRBD1 (6 bases). There are 17 residues in the CDR3. V was trimmed by 2 bases and J by 4 bases, leaving 20 bases between them. Germline-derived CDR1 and CDR2 are MGHDK and SYGVNS.

The rearrangement links TRBV6-5 to TRBJ1-5, with 8 bases identical to TRBD1. The J segment lost 2 bases and the V segment lost 6 bases, leaving 6 bases of the junction unmatched. Per germline, CDR1 MNHEY and CDR2 SVGAGI. The CDR3 loop spans 15 amino acids. CDR3 protein: CASSFPGQGNQPQHF. CDR3 DNA sequence: TGTGCCAGCAGCTTCCCGGGACAGGGCAATCAGCCCCAGCATTTT.

V gene TRBV2 combines with J gene TRBJ2-5, with D unresolved. From germline, CDR1 is SNHLY and CDR2 FYNNEI. V was shortened by 7 bases and J by 1 base, with 10 bases between the two germline ends. The CDR3 has 13 residues. The CDR3 sequence: CASNPPSQETQYF. In nucleotides, the CDR3 is TGTGCCAGCAACCCACCTAGCCAAGAGACCCAGTACTTC.

V gene TRBV5-6 combines with J gene TRBJ2-7; TRBD1 agrees at 8 bases. This CDR3 region has 15 residues. V dropped 0 bases and J dropped 2; count of bases not matched to a gene: 4. Germline V gene lookup returns CDR1 SGHDT and CDR2 YYEEEE. CDR3 DNA sequence: TGTGCCAGCAGCTTGGGACAGGGGAACCCCTACGAGCAGTACTTC. It specifies CASSLGQGNPYEQYF.

Only a few counts were recorded for this clone. The chain has TRBV6-4 and TRBJ2-1, with 11 nucleotides matching TRBD2. Trimming at V came to 4 bases and at J to 4 bases, leaving 0 bases not matched to a gene. The CDR3 extends over 14 amino acids. In germline, CDR1 is MRHNA, CDR2 SNTAGT. CDR3: CASSVAGGYNEQFF. The CDR3 nucleotides are TGTGCCAGCAGTGTAGCGGGAGGGTACAATGAGCAGTTCTTC.

This clone was recorded a few times. V usage is TRBV28 and J usage is TRBJ1-1; D might be TRBD1 (5 bases). Germline CDR1 is MDHEN and CDR2 is SYDVKM. The CDR3 loop spans 15 amino acids. V gave up 2 bases and J gave up 5 bases, with 15 bases separating them. The CDR3 bases are TGTGCCAGCAGTTTAGGAAGGGAGGGGCGGACTGAAGCTTTCTTT. Translating gives CASSLGREGRTEAFF.

The chain links TRBV27 to TRBJ2-5; 14 bases are shared with TRBD2. With 3 bases clipped from V and 5 bases from J, the junction kept 5 bases outside the gene matches. The length of the CDR3 is 16 residues. Germline CDR1 MNHEY, CDR2 SMNVEV (reference sequence). The CDR3 protein is CASSFGLAGGRETQYF. The CDR3 DNA is TGTGCCAGCAGTTTCGGACTAGCGGGAGGCCGGGAGACCCAGTACTTC.

This clone was counted once. For the CDR3, the DNA is TGTGCCACCAGCGGACAGGGATCTAGTGAGCAGTTCTTC. Translated, it gives CATSGQGSSEQFF. The chain couples TRBV15 to TRBJ2-1, with TRBD1 identical over 8 bases. This CDR3 is 13 amino acids long. The trim removed 5 bases at V and 9 bases at J, leaving 6 bases unmatched. The germline V gene encodes CDR1 LNHNV and CDR2 YYDKDF (reference sequence).

This chain links TRBV27 with TRBJ2-1; 7 bases are shared with TRBD2. The ends lost 4 bases at V and 12 bases at J; junction bases unmatched: 18. Germline lookup yields CDR1 MNHEY and CDR2 SMNVEV (reference sequence). The CDR3 spans 16 residues. The CDR3 loop is CASSSARPGLSIRQFF. The CDR3, as DNA: TGTGCCAGCAGTTCAGCCCGTCCGGGACTATCCATAAGGCAGTTCTTC.

The chain couples TRBV28 to TRBJ1-1, with unresolved D. V dropped 6 bases and J dropped 1 base, with 18 bases sitting between them. CDR3 size: 16 residues. From germline, CDR1 is MDHEN and CDR2 SYDVKM. CDR3 sequence reads: CASSAIRVNSNTEAFF. Written as DNA, the CDR3 is TGTGCCAGCAGCGCTATCCGTGTGAATTCGAACACTGAAGCTTTCTTT.

The chain combines TRBV7-2 with TRBJ2-7; a possible D gene is TRBD2 (6 bases). The V and J ends lost 10 bases and 6 bases respectively, with 19 bases between them. The germline V gene has CDR1 SGHTA and CDR2 FQGNSA. This CDR3 is 13 amino acids long. CDR3 DNA: TGTGCCATCAGGCGGGCGGGGACGGGCGAGCAGTACTTC. Its translation: CAIRRAGTGEQYF.

The chain links TRBV5-1 to TRBJ1-2; no reliable D call. The CDR3 has 16 residues. CDR1 is SGHRS and CDR2 is YFSETQ in the germline V gene. V lost 5 bases, J lost 4 bases, and 21 bases lay in between. CDR3 sequence reads: CASSSPGLSQFYGYTF. CDR3 sequence (DNA): TGCGCCAGCAGTAGTCCGGGGTTATCCCAATTCTATGGCTACACCTTC.

The chain couples TRBV19 to TRBJ1-5; possibly TRBD1 for D (6 bases). Germline CDR1 reads LNHDA; CDR2 reads SQIVND (reference sequence). The CDR3 length is 15 residues. V gave up 2 bases and J gave up 2 bases, with 10 bases separating them. Here the CDR3 reads CASSINRDGNQPQHF. As DNA, the CDR3 is TGTGCCAGTAGTATAAACAGGGATGGCAATCAGCCCCAGCATTTT.

J is TRBJ2-7 and V is TRBV7-6; tentative D call: TRBD2 (5 bases). The CDR3 is 15 amino acids. V lost 2 bases and J 2 bases, leaving 13 bases between the germline ends. Germline V gene sequence: CDR1 SGHVS, CDR2 FNYEAQ. For the CDR3, the DNA is TGTGCCAGCAGCTTAAAGGCAGACTACGCCTACGAGCAGTACTTC. It is translated as CASSLKADYAYEQYF.

V usage is TRBV4-1 and J usage is TRBJ2-3, with 14 nucleotides matching TRBD2. From germline, CDR1 is MGHRA and CDR2 YSYEKL. This CDR3 is built from 17 residues. The J segment lost 2 bases and the V segment lost 4 bases, leaving 5 bases of the junction unmatched. CDR3 DNA: TGCGCCAGCAGCCGAGGGGGACTAGCGGGGGTCACAGATACGCAGTATTTT. Translated: CASSRGGLAGVTDTQYF.

CDR3 loop: CASTSGAQRDTQYF. CDR3 bases: TGTGCCAGCACCTCGGGAGCACAAAGGGATACGCAGTATTTT. The genes are TRBV9 and TRBJ2-3, with D perhaps TRBD2 (6 bases). The CDR3 sequence is 14 residues long. Trimming took 6 bases from V and 6 from J, leaving 17 bases between them. Germline V lookup: CDR1 SGDLS, CDR2 YYNGEE. The variable domain in full, with the rest retrieved from reference TRBV9 and TRBJ2-3, is DSGVTQTPKHLITATGQRVTLRCSPRSGDLSVYWYQQSLDQGLQFLIQYYNGEERAKGNILERFSAQQFPDLHSELNLSSLELGDSALYFCASTSGAQRDTQYFGPGTRLTVL.

Here the CDR3 DNA reads TGTGCCAGCAGTTTAGCCAGTGGCAACGAGCAGTACTTC. It encodes CASSLASGNEQYF. The chain links TRBV28 to TRBJ2-7; the D is unclear. Germline V gene lookup returns CDR1 MDHEN and CDR2 SYDVKM. Trimming took off 2 bases at V and 5 bases at J, with 10 bases between the two ends. The CDR3 extends over 13 amino acids.

This clone turned up a few times. This chain uses TRBV5-1 with TRBJ2-5; D is unclear. The CDR3 is 15 amino acids. CDR1 and CDR2 (germline): SGHRS, YFSETQ. Deletions cut 2 bases from V and 5 bases from J, with 16 bases between. The CDR3 region is CASSFFQVPPETQYF. As DNA, the CDR3 is TGCGCCAGCAGCTTTTTTCAGGTGCCCCCGGAGACCCAGTACTTC. Using reference TRBV5-1 and TRBJ2-5 for the parts outside the CDR3, the full variable domain is KAGVTQTPRYLIKTRGQQVTLSCSPISGHRSVSWYQQTPGQGLQFLFEYFSETQRNKGNFPGRFSGRQFSNSRSEMNVSTLELGDSALYLCASSFFQVPPETQYFGPGTRLLVL.

The chain recombines TRBV30 with TRBJ2-7; possible D gene TRBD2, 5 bases. The CDR3 consists of 12 residues. The germline CDR1 and CDR2 sequences are GTSNPN and SVGIG (reference sequence). Trimming removed 3 bases from V and 1 base from J, with 7 bases in between. CDR3 residues: CAWSRDSYEQYF. Written as DNA, the CDR3 is TGTGCCTGGAGCCGGGATTCCTACGAGCAGTACTTC. The whole variable domain, remainder taken from reference TRBV30 and TRBJ2-7, is SQTIHQWPATLVQPVGSPLSLECTVEGTSNPNLYWYRQAAGRGLQLLFYSVGIGQISSEVPQNLSASRPQDRQFILSSKKLLLSDSGFYLCAWSRDSYEQYFGPGTRLTVT.

The genes are TRBV5-1 and TRBJ2-3, with TRBD2 identical over 11 bases. Germline lookup yields CDR1 SGHRS and CDR2 YFSETQ. J gave up 2 bases and V 7 bases, and 15 bases lay outside the gene matches. CDR3 length: 18 residues. The CDR3 region is CASAQLGTSGGSTDTQYF. In nucleotides, the CDR3 is TGCGCCAGCGCACAGCTTGGTACTAGCGGGGGATCCACAGATACGCAGTATTTT.

The chain recombines TRBV7-3 with TRBJ2-1, with TRBD2 matching over 7 bases. The CDR3 contains 15 residues. V gave up 0 bases and J gave up 3 bases; unmatched junction bases: 2. CDR1 and CDR2 from the germline V gene are SGHTA and FQGTGA. CDR3 protein: CASSLTGLVYNEQFF. CDR3 nucleotides: TGTGCCAGCAGCTTAACAGGACTAGTCTACAATGAGCAGTTCTTC.

The chain joins TRBV4-3 to TRBJ2-3, with a weak D call TRBD1 (5 bases). This CDR3 has 14 amino acids. Germline V CDR1 and CDR2: LGHNA, YSLEER. With 1 base removed from V and 6 bases from J, the gap between germline ends came to 11 bases. CDR3 DNA: TGCGCCAGCAGCCAAGTCTCGTCAGGGGATACGCAGTATTTT. Residues: CASSQVSSGDTQYF.